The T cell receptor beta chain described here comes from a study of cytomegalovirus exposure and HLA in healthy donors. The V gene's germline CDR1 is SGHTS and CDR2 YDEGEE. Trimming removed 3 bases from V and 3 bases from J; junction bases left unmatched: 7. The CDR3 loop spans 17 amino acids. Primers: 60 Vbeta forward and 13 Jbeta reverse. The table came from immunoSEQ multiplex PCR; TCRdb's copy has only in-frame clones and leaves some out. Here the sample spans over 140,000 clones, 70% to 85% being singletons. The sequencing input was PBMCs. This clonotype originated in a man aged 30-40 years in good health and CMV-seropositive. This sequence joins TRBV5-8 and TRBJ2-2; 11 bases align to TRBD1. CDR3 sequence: CASSYGQGAGDTGELFF. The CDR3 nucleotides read TGTGCCAGCAGCTATGGACAGGGGGCAGGTGACACCGGGGAGCTGTTTTTT.